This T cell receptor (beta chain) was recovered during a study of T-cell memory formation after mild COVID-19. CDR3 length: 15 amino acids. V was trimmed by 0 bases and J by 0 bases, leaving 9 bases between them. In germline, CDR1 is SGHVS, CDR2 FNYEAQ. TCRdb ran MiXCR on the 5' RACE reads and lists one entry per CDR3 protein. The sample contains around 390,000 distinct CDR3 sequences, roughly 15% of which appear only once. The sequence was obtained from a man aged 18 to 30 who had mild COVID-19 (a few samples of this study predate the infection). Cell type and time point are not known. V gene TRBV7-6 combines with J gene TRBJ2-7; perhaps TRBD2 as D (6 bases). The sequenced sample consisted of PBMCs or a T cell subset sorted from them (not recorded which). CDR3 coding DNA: TGTGCCAGCAGCTTAGCTAGCGGCGACTCCTACGAGCAGTACTTC. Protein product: CASSLASGDSYEQYF.